This TCR beta chain is drawn from a study of T cell clusters in autoimmune cytopenias. TRB was amplified by touch-down multiplex PCR, primer pools A and B combined. Using the multiplex PCR reads, TCRdb records one entry per CDR3 protein without DNA. This table holds 12,000 or so distinct CDR3 sequences. The CDR3 spans 17 residues. Each sample's input was approximately 0.25 ug genomic DNA, 40,000 or so genome equivalents. Another study also made use of these data, one on T cell repertoires in aging, cancer and after chemotherapy.

This chain joins TRBV12-3 or TRBV12-4 and TRBJ1-4. This sequence was found in a human donor in good health. Sequencing was done on a sample of peripheral blood. The CDR3 loop is CASSHGFGSATNEKLFF.